This TCR beta chain appears in the sequencing data of a study of T cell responses to AZD1222 COVID-19 vaccine. Sequenced by immunoSEQ multiplex PCR; TCRdb stores in-frame clones only, minus some. The sample lists approximately 180,000 clones; about 90% were seen once. Regarding the study as a whole: Just a handful of AZD1222 recipients tested seropositive at baseline.

A remark on this clone: The antigen is undetermined.

The sample in question was peripheral blood, obtained on day 0 of AZD1222 vaccination. This sequence originates from an adult in good health.

The DNA of the CDR3 is TGTGCCAGCAGCTTGGCCAGCGGGGGCGGAGAGACCCAGTACTTC. Protein: CASSLASGGGETQYF. The genes are TRBV7-3 and TRBJ2-5; 8 nucleotides agree with TRBD2. Germline loops: CDR1 SGHTA, CDR2 FQGTGA. This CDR3 comprises 15 residues. V shed 3 bases, J shed 4 bases, and the junction held 7 bases outside the gene matches.